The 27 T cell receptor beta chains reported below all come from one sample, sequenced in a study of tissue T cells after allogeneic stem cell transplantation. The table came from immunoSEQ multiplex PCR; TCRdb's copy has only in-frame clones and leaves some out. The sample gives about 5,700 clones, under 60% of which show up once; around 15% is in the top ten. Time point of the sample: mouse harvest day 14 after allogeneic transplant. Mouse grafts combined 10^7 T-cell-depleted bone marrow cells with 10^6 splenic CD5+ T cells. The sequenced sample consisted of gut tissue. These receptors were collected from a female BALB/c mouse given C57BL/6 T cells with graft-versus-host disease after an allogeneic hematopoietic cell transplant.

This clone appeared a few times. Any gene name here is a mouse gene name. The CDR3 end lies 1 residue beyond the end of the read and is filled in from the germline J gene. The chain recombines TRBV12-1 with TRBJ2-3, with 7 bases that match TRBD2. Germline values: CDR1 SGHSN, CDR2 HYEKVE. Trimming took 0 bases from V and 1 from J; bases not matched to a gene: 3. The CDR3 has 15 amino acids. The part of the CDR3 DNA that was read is TGTGCCAGCTCTCTCCCGGGGGGGTGTGCAGAAACGCTGTAT. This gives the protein CASSLPGGCAETLY. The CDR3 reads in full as CASSLPGGCAETLYF. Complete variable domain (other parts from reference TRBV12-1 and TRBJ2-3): DSGVVQSPRHIIKEKGGRSVLTCIPISGHSNVVWYQQTLGKELKFLIQHYEKVERDKGFLPSRFSVQQFDDYHSEMNMSALELEDSAMYFCASSLPGGCAETLYFGSGTRLTVL.

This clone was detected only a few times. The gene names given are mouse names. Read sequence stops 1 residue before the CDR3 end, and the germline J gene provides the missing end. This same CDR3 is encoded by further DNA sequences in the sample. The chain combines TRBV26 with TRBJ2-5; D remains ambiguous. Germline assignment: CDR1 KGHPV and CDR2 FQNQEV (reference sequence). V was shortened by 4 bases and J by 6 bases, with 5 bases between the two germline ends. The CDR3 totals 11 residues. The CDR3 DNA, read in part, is TGTGCCAGCAGTCCACAGGACACCCAGTAC. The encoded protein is CASSPQDTQY. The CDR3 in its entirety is CASSPQDTQYF.

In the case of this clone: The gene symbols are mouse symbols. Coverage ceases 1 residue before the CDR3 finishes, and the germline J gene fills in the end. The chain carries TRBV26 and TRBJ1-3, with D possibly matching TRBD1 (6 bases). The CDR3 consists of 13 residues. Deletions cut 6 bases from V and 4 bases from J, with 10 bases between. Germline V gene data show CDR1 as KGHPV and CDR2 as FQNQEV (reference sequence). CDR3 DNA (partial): TGTGCCAGCAGCCCAGGGGTGGGAAATACGCTCTAT. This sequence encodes CASSPGVGNTLY. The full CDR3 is CASSPGVGNTLYF. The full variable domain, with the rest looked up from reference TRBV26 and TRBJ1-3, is NSKVIQTPRYLVKGQGQKAKMRCIPEKGHPVVFWYQQNKNNEFKFLINFQNQEVLQQIDMTEKRFSAECPSNSPCSLEIQSSEAGDSALYLCASSPGVGNTLYFGEGSRLIVV.

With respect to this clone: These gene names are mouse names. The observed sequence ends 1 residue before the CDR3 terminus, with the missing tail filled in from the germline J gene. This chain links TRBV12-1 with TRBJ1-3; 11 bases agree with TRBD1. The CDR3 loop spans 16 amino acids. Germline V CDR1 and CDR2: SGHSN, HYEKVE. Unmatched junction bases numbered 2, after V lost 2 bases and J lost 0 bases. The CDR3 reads CASSRDRGNSGNTLYF. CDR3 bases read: TGTGCCAGCTCTCGGGACAGGGGGAATTCTGGAAATACGCTCTAT.

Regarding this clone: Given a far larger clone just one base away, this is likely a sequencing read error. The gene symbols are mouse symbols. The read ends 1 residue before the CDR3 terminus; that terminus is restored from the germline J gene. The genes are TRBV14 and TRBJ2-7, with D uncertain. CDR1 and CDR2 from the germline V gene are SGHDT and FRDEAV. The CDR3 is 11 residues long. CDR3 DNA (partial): TGTGCCACCAGTCCCATCCATGAACAGTAC. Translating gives CATSPIHEQY. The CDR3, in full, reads CATSPIHEQYF.

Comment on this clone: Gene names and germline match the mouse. The DNA read from the CDR3 is TGTGCTAGCAGCCCGGGGACAGCAAACACAGAAGTCTTC. Residues: CASSPGTANTEVF. The whole CDR3 protein is CASSPGTANTEVFF. The J gene is TRBJ1-1, the V gene TRBV29, with 7 bases identical to TRBD1. The observed sequence ends 1 residue before the CDR3 terminus, with the missing tail filled in from the germline J gene. Per the germline V gene, CDR1 is MSHET and CDR2 is SYDVDS. The CDR3 sequence is 14 residues long. V was clipped by 6 bases and J by 0 bases; unmatched bases: 4.

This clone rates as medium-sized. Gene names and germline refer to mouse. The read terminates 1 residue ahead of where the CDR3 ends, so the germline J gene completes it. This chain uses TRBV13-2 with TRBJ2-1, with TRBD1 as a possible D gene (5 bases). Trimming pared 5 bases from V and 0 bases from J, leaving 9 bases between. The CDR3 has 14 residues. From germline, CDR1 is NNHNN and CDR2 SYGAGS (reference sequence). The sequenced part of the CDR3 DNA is TGTGCCAGCGGCCCGAGGGGTAACTATGCTGAGCAGTTC. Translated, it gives CASGPRGNYAEQF. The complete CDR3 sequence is CASGPRGNYAEQFF.

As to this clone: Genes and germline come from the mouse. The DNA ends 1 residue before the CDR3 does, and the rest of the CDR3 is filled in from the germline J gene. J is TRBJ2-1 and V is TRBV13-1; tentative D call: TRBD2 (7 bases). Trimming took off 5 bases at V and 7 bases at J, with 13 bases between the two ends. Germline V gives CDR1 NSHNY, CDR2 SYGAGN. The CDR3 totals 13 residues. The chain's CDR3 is CASSWGRGAEQFF. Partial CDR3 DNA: TGTGCCAGCAGCTGGGGGCGCGGGGCTGAGCAGTTC.

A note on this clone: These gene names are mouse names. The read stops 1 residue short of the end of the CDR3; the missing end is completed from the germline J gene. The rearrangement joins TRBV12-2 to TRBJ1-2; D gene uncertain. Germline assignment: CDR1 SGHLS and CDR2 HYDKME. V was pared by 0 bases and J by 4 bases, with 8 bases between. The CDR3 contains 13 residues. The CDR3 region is CASSLVGSSDYTF. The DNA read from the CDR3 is TGTGCCAGCTCTCTCGTGGGGAGCTCCGACTACACC.

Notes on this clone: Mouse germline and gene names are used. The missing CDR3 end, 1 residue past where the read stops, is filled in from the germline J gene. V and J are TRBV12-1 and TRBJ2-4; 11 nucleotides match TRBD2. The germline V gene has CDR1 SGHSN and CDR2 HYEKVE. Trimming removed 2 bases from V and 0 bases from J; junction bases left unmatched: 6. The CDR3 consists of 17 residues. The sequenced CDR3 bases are TGTGCCAGCTCTCCCCCGGGACTGGGGGCTAGTCAAAACACCTTGTAC. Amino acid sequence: CASSPPGLGASQNTLY. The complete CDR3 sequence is CASSPPGLGASQNTLYF.

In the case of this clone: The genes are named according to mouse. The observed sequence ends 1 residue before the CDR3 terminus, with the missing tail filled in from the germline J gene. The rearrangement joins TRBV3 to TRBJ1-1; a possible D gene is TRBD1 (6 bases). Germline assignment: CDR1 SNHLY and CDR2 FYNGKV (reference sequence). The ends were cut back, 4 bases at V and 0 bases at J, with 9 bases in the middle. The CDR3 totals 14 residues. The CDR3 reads CASSSGQANTEVFF. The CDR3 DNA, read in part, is TGTGCCAGCAGCTCGGGACAAGCAAACACAGAAGTCTTC. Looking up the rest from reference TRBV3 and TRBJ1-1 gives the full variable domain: GPKVLQIPSHQIIDMGQMVTLNCDPVSNHLYFYWYKQILGQQMEFLVNFYNGKVMEKSKLFKDQFSVERPDGSYFTLKIQPTALEDSAVYFCASSSGQANTEVFFGKGTRLTVV.

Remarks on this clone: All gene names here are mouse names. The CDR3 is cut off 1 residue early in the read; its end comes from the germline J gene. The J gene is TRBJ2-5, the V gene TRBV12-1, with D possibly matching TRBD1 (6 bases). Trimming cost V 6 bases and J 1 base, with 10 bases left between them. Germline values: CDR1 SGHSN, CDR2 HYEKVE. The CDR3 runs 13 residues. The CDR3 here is CASQAGDQDTQYF. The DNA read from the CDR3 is TGTGCCAGCCAGGCAGGGGACCAAGACACCCAGTAC.

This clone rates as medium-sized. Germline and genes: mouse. The CDR3 here is CASRDKNSGNTLYF. The part of the CDR3 DNA that was read is TGTGCCAGCAGGGACAAAAATTCTGGAAATACGCTCTAT. The J gene is TRBJ1-3, the V gene TRBV26; TRBD1 might be the D (5 bases). The read ends 1 residue before the CDR3 terminus; that terminus is restored from the germline J gene. The CDR3 runs 14 residues. Germline assignment: CDR1 KGHPV and CDR2 FQNQEV (reference sequence). V gave up 6 bases and J gave up 0 bases, with 9 bases separating them.

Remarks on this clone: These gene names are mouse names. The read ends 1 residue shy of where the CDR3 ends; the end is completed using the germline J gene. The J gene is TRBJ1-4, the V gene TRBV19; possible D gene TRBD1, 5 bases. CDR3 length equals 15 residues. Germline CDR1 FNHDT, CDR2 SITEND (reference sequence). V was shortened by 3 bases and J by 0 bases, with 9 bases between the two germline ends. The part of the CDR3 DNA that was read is TGTGCCAGCAGTACCGACAGACTTTCCAACGAAAGATTATTT. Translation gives CASSTDRLSNERLF. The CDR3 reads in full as CASSTDRLSNERLFF.

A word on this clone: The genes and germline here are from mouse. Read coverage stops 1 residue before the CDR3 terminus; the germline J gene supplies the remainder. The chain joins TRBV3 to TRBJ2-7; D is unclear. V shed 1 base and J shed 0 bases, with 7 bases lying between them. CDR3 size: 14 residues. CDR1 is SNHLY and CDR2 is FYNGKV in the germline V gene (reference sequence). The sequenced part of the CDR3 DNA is TGTGCCAGCAGCTTAGAGGGCATCTCCTATGAACAGTAC. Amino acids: CASSLEGISYEQY. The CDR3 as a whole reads CASSLEGISYEQYF. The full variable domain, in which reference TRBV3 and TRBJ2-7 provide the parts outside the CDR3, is GPKVLQIPSHQIIDMGQMVTLNCDPVSNHLYFYWYKQILGQQMEFLVNFYNGKVMEKSKLFKDQFSVERPDGSYFTLKIQPTALEDSAVYFCASSLEGISYEQYFGPGTRLTVL.

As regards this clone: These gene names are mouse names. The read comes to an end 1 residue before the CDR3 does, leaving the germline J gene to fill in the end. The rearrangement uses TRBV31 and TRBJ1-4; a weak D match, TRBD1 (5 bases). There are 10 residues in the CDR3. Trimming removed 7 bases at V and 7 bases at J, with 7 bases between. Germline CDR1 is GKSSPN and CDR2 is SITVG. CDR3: CASGPERLFF. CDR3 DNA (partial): TGTGCCTCGGGGCCCGAAAGATTATTT.

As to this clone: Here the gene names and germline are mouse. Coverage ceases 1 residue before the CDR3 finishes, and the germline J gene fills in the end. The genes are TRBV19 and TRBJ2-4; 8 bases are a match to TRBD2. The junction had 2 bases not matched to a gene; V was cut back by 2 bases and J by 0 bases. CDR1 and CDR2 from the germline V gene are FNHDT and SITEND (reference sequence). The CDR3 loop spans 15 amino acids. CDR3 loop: CASSIWGGSQNTLYF. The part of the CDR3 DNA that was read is TGTGCCAGCAGTATTTGGGGGGGTAGTCAAAACACCTTGTAC.

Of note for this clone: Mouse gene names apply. The CDR3: CASSRLENQDTQYF. The DNA read from the CDR3 is TGTGCCAGCAGTAGACTGGAGAACCAAGACACCCAGTAC. The V call is TRBV26, the J call TRBJ2-5, with D perhaps matching TRBD2 (6 bases). The read ends 1 residue early relative to the CDR3; the germline J gene fills the gap. Germline lookup yields CDR1 KGHPV and CDR2 FQNQEV (reference sequence). V shed 5 bases and J shed 0 bases, with 9 bases lying between them. The CDR3 is 14 amino acids.

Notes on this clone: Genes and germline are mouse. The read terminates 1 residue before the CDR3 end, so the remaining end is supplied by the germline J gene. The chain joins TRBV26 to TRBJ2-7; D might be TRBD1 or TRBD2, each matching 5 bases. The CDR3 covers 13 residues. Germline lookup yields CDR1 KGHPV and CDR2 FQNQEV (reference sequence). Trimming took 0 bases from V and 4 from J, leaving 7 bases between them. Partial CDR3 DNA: TGTGCCAGCAGTCTGTCGGGGGTTTATGAACAGTAC. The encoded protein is CASSLSGVYEQY. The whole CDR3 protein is CASSLSGVYEQYF.

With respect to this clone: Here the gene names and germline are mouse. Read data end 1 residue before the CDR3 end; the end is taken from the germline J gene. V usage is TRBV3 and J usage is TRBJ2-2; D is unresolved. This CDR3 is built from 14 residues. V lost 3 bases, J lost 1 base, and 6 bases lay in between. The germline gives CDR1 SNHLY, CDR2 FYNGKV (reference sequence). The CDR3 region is CASSLRVNTGQLYF. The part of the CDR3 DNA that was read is TGTGCCAGCAGCTTGAGGGTAAACACCGGGCAGCTCTAC.

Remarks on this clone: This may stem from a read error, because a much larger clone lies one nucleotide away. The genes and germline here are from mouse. CDR3: CASRDGGNERLFF. CDR3 DNA (partial): TGTGCCAGCAGGGACGGGGGGAACGAAAGATTATTT. The genes are TRBV26 and TRBJ1-4; TRBD1 is a possible D gene (5 bases). Read sequence stops 1 residue before the CDR3 end, and the germline J gene provides the missing end. Germline V CDR1 and CDR2: KGHPV, FQNQEV (reference sequence). CDR3 length equals 13 residues. The V and J ends lost 6 bases and 5 bases respectively, with 10 bases between them.

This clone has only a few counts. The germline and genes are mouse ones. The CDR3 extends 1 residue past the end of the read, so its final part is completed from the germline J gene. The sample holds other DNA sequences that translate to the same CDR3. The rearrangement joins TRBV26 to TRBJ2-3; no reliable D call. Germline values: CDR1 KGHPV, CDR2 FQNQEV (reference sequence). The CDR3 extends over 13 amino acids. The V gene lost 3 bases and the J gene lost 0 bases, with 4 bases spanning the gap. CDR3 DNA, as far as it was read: TGTGCCAGCAGTCTTCCTAGTGCAGAAACGCTGTAT. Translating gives CASSLPSAETLY. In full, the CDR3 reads CASSLPSAETLYF.

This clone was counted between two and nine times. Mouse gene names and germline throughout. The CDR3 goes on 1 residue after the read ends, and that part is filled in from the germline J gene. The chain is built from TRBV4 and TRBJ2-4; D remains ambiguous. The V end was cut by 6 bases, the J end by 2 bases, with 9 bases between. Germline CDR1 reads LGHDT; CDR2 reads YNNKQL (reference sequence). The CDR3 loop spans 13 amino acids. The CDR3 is CASSNRDQNTLYF. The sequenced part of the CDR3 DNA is TGTGCCAGCAGTAACAGAGATCAAAACACCTTGTAC. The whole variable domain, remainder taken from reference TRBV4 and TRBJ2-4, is ETAVFQTPNYHVTQVGNEVSFNCKQTLGHDTMYWYKQDSKKLLKIMFSYNNKQLIVNETVPRRFSPQSSDKAHLNLRIKSVEPEDSAVYLCASSNRDQNTLYFGAGTRLSVL.

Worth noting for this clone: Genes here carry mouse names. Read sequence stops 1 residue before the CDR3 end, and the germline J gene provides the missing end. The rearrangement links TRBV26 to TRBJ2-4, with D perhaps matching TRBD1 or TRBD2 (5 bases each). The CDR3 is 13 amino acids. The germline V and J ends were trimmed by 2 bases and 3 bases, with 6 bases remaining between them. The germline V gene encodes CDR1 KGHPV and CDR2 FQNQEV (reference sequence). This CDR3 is CASSLGGQNTLYF. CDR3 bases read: TGTGCCAGCAGTCTGGGGGGACAAAACACCTTGTAC.

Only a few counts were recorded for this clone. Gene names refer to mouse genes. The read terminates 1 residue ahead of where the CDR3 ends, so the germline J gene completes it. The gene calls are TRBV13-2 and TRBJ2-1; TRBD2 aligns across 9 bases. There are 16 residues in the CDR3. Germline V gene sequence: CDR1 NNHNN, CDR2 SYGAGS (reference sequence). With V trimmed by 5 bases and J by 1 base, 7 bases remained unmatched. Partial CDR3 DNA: TGTGCCAGCGGCGCCGGGACTGGGCGCAACTATGCTGAGCAGTTC. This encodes CASGAGTGRNYAEQF. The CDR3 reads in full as CASGAGTGRNYAEQFF.

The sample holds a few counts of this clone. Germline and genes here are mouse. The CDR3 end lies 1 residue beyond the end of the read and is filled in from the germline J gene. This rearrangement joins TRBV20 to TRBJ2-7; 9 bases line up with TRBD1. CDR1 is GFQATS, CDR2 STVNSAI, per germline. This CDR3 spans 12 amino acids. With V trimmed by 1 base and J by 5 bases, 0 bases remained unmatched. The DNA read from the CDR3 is TGTGGTGCTAGGGGGACAGGGGATGAACAGTAC. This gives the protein CGARGTGDEQY. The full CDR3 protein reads CGARGTGDEQYF.

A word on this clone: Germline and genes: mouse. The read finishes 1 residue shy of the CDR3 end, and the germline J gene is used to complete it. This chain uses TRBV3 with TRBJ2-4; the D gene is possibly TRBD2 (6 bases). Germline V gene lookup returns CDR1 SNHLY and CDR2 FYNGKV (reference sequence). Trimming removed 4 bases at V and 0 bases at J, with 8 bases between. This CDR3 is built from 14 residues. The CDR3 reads CASSSDWSQNTLYF. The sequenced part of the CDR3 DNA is TGTGCCAGCAGCTCCGACTGGAGTCAAAACACCTTGTAC. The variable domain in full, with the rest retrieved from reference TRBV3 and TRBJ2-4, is GPKVLQIPSHQIIDMGQMVTLNCDPVSNHLYFYWYKQILGQQMEFLVNFYNGKVMEKSKLFKDQFSVERPDGSYFTLKIQPTALEDSAVYFCASSSDWSQNTLYFGAGTRLSVL.